Presented here are 7 T cell receptor beta chains from one specimen sequenced in a study of metastatic and nonmetastatic thyroid tumors. Not a single patient had been given any form of treatment at any point before undergoing thyroid surgery. TCRdb recomputed clones from the PCR reads via MiXCR. The data hold almost 70,000 clones, with more than 13% observed a single time. Sample: blood. The receptors originated from a male donor with papillary thyroid cancer or a benign thyroid nodule (not recorded which). Some clones in this sample may be carry-over from other donors' samples.

This clone was found many times. DNA for the CDR3: TGTGCCAGCACCGCGGCGGATCACACAGATACGCAGTATTTT. Translating gives CASTAADHTDTQYF. This sequence joins TRBV6-1 and TRBJ2-3, with D unresolved. Germline CDR1 is MNHNS and CDR2 is SASEGT. The CDR3 consists of 14 residues. Trimming pared 7 bases from V and 2 bases from J, leaving 13 bases between.

CDR3 DNA: TGTGCCAGCAGTATGTCTCCGGGGGACAGCACAGATACGCAGTATTTT. This encodes CASSMSPGDSTDTQYF. The rearrangement uses TRBV6-1 and TRBJ2-3, with D possibly being TRBD2 (6 bases). The V gene lost 5 bases and the J gene lost 0 bases, with 15 bases spanning the gap. CDR1 MNHNS and CDR2 SASEGT come from the germline V gene. The CDR3 sequence is 16 residues long.

The table lists this clone with many counts. J is TRBJ1-1 and V is TRBV25-1; D call uncertain. V was clipped by 3 bases and J by 5 bases, with 16 bases between them. This CDR3 has 15 residues. Germline-derived CDR1 and CDR2 are MGHDK and SYGVNS. In DNA, the CDR3 is TGTGCCAGCAGTGAGGGTATGGGGAGTAGGACTGAAGCTTTCTTT. This encodes CASSEGMGSRTEAFF.

On this clone itself: The junction differs from germline at one of its ends, possibly a read error. The gene calls are TRBV27 and TRBJ2-7; no clear D gene. The CDR3 is 16 amino acids. CDR1 and CDR2 (germline): MNHEY, SMNVEV (reference sequence). CDR3 sequence (DNA): TGTGCCAGCAGTTTATCATGGTACCTGAGCTCCTACGAGCATTACTTC. Its protein is CASSLSWYLSSYEHYF.

This clone was counted at least ten times. The rearrangement joins TRBV19 to TRBJ1-1; D uncertain. Germline V gene sequence: CDR1 LNHDA, CDR2 SQIVND (reference sequence). CDR3 length: 15 residues. V was pared by 5 bases and J by 5 bases, with 18 bases between. The CDR3 spells CASSLRAGPNTEAFF. In DNA, the CDR3 is TGTGCCAGTAGTCTCCGGGCAGGTCCTAATACTGAAGCTTTCTTT.

This clone appeared many times. CDR3 residues: CASSLGENYGYTF. CDR3 sequence (DNA): TGTGCCAGCAGTTTGGGTGAGAACTATGGCTACACCTTC. The gene calls are TRBV28 and TRBJ1-2; no reliable D call. CDR1 is MDHEN, CDR2 SYDVKM, per germline. CDR3 length: 13 amino acids. Trimming removed 3 bases at V and 2 bases at J, with 7 bases between.

On this clone itself: A single base separates this from a much larger clone, so it may be a read error. The chain combines TRBV7-8 with TRBJ1-5; no clear D gene. This CDR3 comprises 15 residues. CDR1 is SGHVS, CDR2 FQNEAQ, per germline. The CDR3 protein is CASSSQTRSNQHQHF. CDR3 DNA: TGTGCCAGCAGCTCACAGACGAGGAGCAACCAGCACCAGCATTTT.